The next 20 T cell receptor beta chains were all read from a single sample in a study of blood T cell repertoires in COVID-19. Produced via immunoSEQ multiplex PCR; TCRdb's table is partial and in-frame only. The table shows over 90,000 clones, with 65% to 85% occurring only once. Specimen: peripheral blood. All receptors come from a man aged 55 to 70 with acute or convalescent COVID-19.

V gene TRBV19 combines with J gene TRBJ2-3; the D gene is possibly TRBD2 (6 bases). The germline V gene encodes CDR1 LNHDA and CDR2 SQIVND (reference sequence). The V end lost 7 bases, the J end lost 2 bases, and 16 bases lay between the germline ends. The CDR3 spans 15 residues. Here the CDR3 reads CASKDRGSFTDTQYF. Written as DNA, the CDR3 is TGTGCCAGTAAGGACCGGGGGTCCTTCACAGATACGCAGTATTTT.

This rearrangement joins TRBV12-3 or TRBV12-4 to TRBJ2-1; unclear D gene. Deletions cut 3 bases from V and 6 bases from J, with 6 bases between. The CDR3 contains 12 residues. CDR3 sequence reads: CASSFWANEQFF. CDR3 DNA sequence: TGTGCCAGCAGTTTTTGGGCCAATGAGCAGTTCTTC.

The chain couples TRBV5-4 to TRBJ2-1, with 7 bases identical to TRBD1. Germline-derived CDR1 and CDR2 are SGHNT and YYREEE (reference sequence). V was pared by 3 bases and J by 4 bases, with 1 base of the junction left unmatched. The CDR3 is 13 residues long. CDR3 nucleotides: TGTGCCAGCAGCTGGGACAGTTACAATGAGCAGTTCTTC. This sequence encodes CASSWDSYNEQFF.

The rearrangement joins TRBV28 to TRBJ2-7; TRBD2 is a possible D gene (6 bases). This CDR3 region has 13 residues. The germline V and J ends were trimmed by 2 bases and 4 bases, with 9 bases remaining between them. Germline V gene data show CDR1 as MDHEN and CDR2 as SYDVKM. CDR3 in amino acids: CASSLRGMYEQYF. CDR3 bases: TGTGCCAGCAGTTTACGGGGGATGTACGAGCAGTACTTC.

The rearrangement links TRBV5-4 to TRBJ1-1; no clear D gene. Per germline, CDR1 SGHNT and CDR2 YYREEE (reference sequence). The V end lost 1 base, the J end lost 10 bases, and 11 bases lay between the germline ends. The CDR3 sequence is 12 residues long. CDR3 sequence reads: CASSLSGIGAFF. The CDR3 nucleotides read TGTGCCAGCAGCTTGTCGGGGATCGGAGCTTTCTTT.

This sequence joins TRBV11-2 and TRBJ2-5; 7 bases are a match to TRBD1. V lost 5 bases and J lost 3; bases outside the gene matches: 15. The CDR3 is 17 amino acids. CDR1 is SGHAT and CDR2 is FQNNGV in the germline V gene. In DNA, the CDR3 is TGTGCCAGCAGCCAACGACTTATGGGACAGAGAAAAGAGACCCAGTACTTC. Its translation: CASSQRLMGQRKETQYF.

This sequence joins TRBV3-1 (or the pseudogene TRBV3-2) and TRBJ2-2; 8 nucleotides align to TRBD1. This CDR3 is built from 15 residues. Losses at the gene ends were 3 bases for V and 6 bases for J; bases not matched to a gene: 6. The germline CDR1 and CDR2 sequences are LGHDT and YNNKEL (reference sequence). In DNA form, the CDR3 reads TGTGCCAGCAGCCAGGGACAGGATTACTCCGGGGAGCTGTTTTTT. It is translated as CASSQGQDYSGELFF.

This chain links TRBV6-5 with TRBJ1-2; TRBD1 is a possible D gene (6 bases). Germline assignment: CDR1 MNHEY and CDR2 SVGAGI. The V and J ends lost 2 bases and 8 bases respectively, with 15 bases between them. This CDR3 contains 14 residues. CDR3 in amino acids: CASSYGGQGGGYTF. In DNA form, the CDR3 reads TGTGCCAGCAGTTACGGGGGCCAGGGTGGCGGCTACACCTTC.

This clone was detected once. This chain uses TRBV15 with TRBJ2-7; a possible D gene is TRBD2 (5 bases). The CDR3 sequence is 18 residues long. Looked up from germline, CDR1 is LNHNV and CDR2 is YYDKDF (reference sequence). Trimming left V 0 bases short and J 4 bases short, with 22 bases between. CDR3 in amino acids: CATSRDPPTTTNSYEQYF. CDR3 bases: TGTGCCACCAGCAGAGATCCCCCGACTACCACTAATTCATACGAGCAGTACTTC.

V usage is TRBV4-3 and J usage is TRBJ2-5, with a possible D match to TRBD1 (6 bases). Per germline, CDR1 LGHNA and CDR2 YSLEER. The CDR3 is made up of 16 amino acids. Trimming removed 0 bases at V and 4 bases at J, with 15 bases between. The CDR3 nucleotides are TGCGCCAGCAGCCAAGATATAGTAGGACAGCTAGAGACCCAGTACTTC. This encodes CASSQDIVGQLETQYF.

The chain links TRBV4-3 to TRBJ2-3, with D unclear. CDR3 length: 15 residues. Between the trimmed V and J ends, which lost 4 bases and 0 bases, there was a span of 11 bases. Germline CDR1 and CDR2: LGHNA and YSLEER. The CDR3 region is CASSRITTSTDTQYF. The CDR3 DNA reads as TGCGCCAGCAGCCGCATCACGACAAGCACAGATACGCAGTATTTT.

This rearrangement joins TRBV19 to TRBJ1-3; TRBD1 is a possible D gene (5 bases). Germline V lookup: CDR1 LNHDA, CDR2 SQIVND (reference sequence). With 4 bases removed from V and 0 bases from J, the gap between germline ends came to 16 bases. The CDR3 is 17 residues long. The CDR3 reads CASSTIARQHSGNTIYF. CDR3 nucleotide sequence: TGTGCCAGTAGTACCATCGCCAGACAGCACTCTGGAAACACCATATATTTT.

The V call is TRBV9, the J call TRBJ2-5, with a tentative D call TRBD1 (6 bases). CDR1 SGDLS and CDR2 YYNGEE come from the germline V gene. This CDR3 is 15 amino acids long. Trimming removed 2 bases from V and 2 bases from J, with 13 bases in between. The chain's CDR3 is CASSVAGASQETQYF. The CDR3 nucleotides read TGTGCCAGCAGCGTTGCAGGGGCTTCTCAAGAGACCCAGTACTTC.

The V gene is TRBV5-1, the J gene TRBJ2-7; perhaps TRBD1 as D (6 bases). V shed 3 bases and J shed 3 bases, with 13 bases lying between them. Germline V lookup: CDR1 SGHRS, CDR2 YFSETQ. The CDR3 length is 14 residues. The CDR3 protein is CASSYGQSYYEQYF. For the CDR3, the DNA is TGCGCCAGCAGCTACGGACAGAGTTACTACGAGCAGTACTTC.

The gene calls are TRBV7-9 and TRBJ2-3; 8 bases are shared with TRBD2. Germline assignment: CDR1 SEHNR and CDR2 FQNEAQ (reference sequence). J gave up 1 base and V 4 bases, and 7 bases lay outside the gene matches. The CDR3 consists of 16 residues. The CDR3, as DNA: TGTGCCAGCAGCTCAACGGGAGGGGGAGGCACAGATACGCAGTATTTT. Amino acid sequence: CASSSTGGGGTDTQYF.

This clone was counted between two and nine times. The CDR3 nucleotides are TGCAGCGTTGACGGGACAGCGGATGGCTACACCTTC. Translated, it gives CSVDGTADGYTF. The genes are TRBV29-1 and TRBJ1-2, with 7 bases aligning to TRBD1. The germline CDR1 and CDR2 sequences are SQVTM and ANQGSEA. This CDR3 has 12 amino acids. Trimming at V came to 3 bases and at J to 6 bases, leaving 4 bases not matched to a gene.

CDR3 sequence reads: CASAVAKNIQYF. The CDR3 DNA sequence: TGTGCCAGTGCAGTAGCCAAAAACATTCAGTACTTC. The rearrangement uses TRBV28 and TRBJ2-4; unclear D gene. The CDR3 is made up of 12 amino acids. Germline V gene data show CDR1 as MDHEN and CDR2 as SYDVKM. Trimming removed 9 bases from V and 0 bases from J, with 6 bases in between.

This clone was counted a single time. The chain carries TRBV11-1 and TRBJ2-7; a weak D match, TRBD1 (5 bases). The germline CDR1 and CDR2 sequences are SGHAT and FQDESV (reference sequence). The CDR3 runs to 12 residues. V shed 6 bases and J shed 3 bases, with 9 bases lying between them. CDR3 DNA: TGTGCCAGCAGTTTTGACAGCTACGAGCAGTACTTC. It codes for CASSFDSYEQYF.

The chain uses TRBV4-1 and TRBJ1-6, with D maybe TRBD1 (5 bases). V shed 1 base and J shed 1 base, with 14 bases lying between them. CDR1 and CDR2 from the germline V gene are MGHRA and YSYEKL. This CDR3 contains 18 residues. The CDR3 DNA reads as TGCGCCAGCAGCCAAGTATTCAGGGAGGGTTCCTATAATTCACCCCTCCACTTT. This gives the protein CASSQVFREGSYNSPLHF.

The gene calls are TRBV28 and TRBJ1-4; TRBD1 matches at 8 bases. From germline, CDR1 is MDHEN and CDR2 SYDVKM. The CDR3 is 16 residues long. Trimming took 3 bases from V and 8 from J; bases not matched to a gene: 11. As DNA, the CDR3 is TGTGCCAGCAGTTTCCCGCAGGGGGCGTTTGGAGAAAAACTGTTTTTT. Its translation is CASSFPQGAFGEKLFF.